This entry is about one TCR beta chain. Its antigen target is currently unknown. Base-call qualities are not available, and no considerably larger clone is one nucleotide away. According to the germline V gene (reference sequence), CDR1 reads MNHEY and CDR2 reads SMNVEV. From its cysteine to its phenylalanine, the CDR3 spans 14 amino acids. Just CDR3 DNA is preserved here, 42 bases in frame from base 1. Cut back by 7 bases and 5 bases, the V and J ends lie 17 bases apart. These data are taken from a study of shared clonotypes between healthy human individuals (dated by TCRdb to the early 2020s). General notes on the study: The cohort included three men and a couple of women between 18 and 49 years of age. To estimate repertoire size and how much clonotypes are shared between individuals, the study performed deep sequencing of blood TCR repertoires from a handful of healthy adults. For each donor, three plates each were used for CD4 naive and CD4 memory, two plates were used for CD8 naive, and one plate was used for CD8 memory. Between about 0.94 and 10 billion PBMCs per donor were obtained by leukapheresis. Different laboratories and diverse techniques were used to prepare libraries and sequence TCR repertoires, to increase sequencing depth and limit assay-specific biases. The full study reports these points: Naive subsets generally had larger estimated clonotype richness than memory subsets. Higher generation probabilities were observed for clonotypes shared by all four sorted-subset donors than for non-shared clonotypes. Sampling was limited to blood, and TCR repertoires in tissue likely differ from TCR repertoires in blood. When four donors were compared, the shared fraction of clonotypes was about 5% for naive CD4, 3.5% for naive CD8, 2.3% for memory CD4, and around 0.4% for memory CD8. The genetic and exposure-history diversity represented was limited by the small number of donors. Pairwise subsampling indicated that sequencing depth was expected to affect the degree of clonotype sharing among donors. Even with the large sequencing depth, rarefaction of the sorted-subset datasets indicated that sequencing was incomplete.

The donors were healthy, HIV-negative adults who had no recently reported acute infections or vaccinations. Every donor was a Caucasian adult residing in Nashville, Tennessee, USA. CD4+ T cells were enriched by magnetic negative selection, after which naive cells were positively selected on CD45RA and the negative fraction was taken as the memory subset. After blood collection by leukapheresis, PBMCs were isolated using Ficoll-Histopaque density gradient centrifugation and then cryopreserved in the vapor phase of liquid nitrogen. Purity and quantity of every magnetically sorted T cell population were checked by analytical flow cytometry. Each sorted fraction had its genomic DNA isolated and then quantified by UV absorbance on a Nanodrop 2000c. TCR CDR3 regions were amplified from genomic DNA by multiplex PCR using the deep immunoSEQ assay. Genomic DNA extracted from each cell subset was distributed evenly over all wells of several immunoSEQ 96-well plates, and each plate served as one replicate. For sorted subsets, around 0.2 ug genomic DNA, equal to some 30,000 T cell genomes, was loaded into each replicate PCR. Purified libraries were measured with a Qubit 3.0 fluorometer, size-checked on a Bioanalyzer 2100, and measured again with the KAPA Library Quantification kit. A separate single-read 150-cycle Illumina NextSeq 550 flow cell was used to sequence each immunoSEQ 96-well plate. The study's processing was this. Because the immunoSEQ output held only junctional sequences and lacked quality scores, the filtering could not match the filtering applied to full-length reads. Sequences were annotated with PyIR, a Python wrapper for IgBLAST v1.9, using IMGT germline references to assign V/J genes and CDR3. Reads were removed for weak V/J assignments (E-value above 1e-6), missing CDR3, stop codons, out-of-frame junctions, or ambiguous translated residues. A V3J clonotype was defined by an identical inferred V gene, J gene, and CDR3 amino acid sequence. Percentage overlap between repertoires was computed as shared unique clonotypes divided by the size of the smaller repertoire. Repertoire richness was assessed with RTK rarefaction, the Chao1 estimator, and Recon v2.1 estimates of unobserved clonotypes. OLGA was used to compute generation probabilities for all TCRbeta clonotypes that the gDNA method yielded from a few donors. Entries here come from immuneACCESS through TCRdb and include only in-frame sequences with V and J called. Some clones fail to appear in such tables; in the studies checked, an unresolved V gene covers under half of the shortfall, and the cause of the remainder is unknown. V and J calls and clone size are as listed in that table; D and trimming were resolved from the DNA. The sample has 2 million to 2.5 million clones on record, over 85% of them singletons. More than 0.1% of the sample rests with the top ten.

This receptor was identified in a young man in good health. Material: naive CD4+ T cells sorted from blood. The sample's cell subset or site, from its label and the paper: CD45RA+ positively selected. The chain joins TRBV27 to TRBJ2-5; the D gene remains uncertain. The CDR3 in this case is CASTSFRHGETQYF. The DNA sequence is TGTGCCAGCACCTCGTTTCGCCATGGGGAGACCCAGTACTTC.